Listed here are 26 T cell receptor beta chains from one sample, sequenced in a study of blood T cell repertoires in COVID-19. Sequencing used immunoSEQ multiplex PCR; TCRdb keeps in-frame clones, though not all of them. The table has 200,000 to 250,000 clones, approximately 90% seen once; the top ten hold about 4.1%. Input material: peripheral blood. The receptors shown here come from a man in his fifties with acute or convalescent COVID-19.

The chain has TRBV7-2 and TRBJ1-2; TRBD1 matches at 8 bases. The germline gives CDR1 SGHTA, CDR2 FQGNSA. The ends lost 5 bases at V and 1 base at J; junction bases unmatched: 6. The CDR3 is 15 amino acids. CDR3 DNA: TGTGCCAGCAGCCAGGACAGGGTCCTTAACTATGGCTACACCTTC. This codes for CASSQDRVLNYGYTF.

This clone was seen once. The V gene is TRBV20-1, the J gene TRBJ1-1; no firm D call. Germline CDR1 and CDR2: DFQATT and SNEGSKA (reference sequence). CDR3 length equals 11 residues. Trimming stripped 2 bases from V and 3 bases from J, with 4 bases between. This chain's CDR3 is CSARPYTEAFF. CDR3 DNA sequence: TGCAGTGCTAGACCGTACACTGAAGCTTTCTTT.

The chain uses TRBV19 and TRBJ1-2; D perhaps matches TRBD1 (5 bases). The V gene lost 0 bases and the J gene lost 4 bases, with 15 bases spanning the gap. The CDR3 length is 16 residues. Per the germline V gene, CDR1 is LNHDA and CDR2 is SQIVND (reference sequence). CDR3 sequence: CASSIDLWRGSYGYTF. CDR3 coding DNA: TGTGCCAGTAGTATAGATCTATGGAGGGGCTCCTATGGCTACACCTTC.

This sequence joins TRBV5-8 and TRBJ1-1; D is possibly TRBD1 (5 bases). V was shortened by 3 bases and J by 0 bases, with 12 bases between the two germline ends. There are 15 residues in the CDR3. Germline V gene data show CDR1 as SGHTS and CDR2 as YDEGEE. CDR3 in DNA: TGTGCCAGCAGCTCCAGGGAGGGCGTGAACACTGAAGCTTTCTTT. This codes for CASSSREGVNTEAFF.

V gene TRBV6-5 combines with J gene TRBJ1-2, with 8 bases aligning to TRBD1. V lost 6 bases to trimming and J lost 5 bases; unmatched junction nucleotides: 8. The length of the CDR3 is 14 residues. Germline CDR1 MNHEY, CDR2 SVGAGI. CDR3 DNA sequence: TGTGCCAGCAGACCCGACAGGGGCCTGTATGGCTACACCTTC. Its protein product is CASRPDRGLYGYTF.

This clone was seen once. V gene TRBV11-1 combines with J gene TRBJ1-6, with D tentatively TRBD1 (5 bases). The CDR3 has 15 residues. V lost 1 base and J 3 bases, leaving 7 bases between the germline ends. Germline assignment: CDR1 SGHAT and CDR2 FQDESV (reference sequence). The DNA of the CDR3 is TGTGCCAGCAGCTTAGAAGACAGCTATAATTCACCCCTCCACTTT. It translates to CASSLEDSYNSPLHF.

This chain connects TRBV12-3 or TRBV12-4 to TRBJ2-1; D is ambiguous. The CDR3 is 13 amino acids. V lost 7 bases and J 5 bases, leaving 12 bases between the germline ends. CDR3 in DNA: TGTGCCAGCACCCCGACTCGACACAATGAGCAGTTCTTC. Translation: CASTPTRHNEQFF.

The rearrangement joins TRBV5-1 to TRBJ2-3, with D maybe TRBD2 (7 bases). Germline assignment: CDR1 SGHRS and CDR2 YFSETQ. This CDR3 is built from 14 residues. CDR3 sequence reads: CGTRGAPPTDTQYF. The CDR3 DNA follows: TGCGGCACACGGGGGGCCCCCCCCACAGATACGCAGTATTTT.

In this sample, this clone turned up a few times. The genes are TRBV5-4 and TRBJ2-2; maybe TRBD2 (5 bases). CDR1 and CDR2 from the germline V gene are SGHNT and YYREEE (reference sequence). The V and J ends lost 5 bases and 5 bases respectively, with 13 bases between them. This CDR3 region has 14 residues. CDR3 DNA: TGTGCCAGCAGGAGGGATACTGGGACCGGGGAGCTGTTTTTT. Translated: CASRRDTGTGELFF.

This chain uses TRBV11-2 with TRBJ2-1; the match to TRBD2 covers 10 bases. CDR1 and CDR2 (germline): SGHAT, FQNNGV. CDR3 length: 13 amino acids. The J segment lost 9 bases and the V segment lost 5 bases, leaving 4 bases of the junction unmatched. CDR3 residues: CASSPRTSGEQFF. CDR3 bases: TGTGCCAGCAGCCCTCGGACTAGCGGTGAGCAGTTCTTC.

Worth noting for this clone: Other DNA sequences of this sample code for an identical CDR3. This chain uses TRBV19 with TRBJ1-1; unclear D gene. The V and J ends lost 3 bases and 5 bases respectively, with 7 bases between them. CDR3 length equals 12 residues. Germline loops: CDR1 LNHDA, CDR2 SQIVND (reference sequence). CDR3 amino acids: CASSMRRTEAFF. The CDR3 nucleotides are TGTGCCAGTAGTATGAGGAGGACTGAAGCTTTCTTT.

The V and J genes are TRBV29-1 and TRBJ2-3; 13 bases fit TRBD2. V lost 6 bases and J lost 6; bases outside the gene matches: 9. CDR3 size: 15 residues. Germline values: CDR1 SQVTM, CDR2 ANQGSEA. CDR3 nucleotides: TGCAGCGTCCGCTGGACTAGCGGGGGAAGGGATACGCAGTATTTT. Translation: CSVRWTSGGRDTQYF.

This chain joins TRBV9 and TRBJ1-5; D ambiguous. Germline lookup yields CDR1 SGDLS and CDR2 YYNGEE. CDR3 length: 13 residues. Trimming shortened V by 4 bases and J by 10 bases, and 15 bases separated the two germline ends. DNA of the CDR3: TGTGCCAGCAGCCTTAGGACGGACTTTCCCCAGCATTTT. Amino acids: CASSLRTDFPQHF.

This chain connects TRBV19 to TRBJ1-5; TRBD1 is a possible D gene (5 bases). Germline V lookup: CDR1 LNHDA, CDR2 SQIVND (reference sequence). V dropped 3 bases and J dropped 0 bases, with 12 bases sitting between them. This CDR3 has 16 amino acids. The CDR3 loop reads CASSITGTISNQPQHF. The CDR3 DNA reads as TGTGCCAGTAGTATTACAGGAACTATTAGCAATCAGCCCCAGCATTTT.

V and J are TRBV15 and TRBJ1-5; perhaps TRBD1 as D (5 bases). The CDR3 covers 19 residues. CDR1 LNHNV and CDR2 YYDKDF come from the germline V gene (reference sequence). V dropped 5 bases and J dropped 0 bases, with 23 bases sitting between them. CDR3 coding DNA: TGTGCCACCAGCCCTCGAGGCGGGGGATTTTACTATAGCAATCAGCCCCAGCATTTT. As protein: CATSPRGGGFYYSNQPQHF.

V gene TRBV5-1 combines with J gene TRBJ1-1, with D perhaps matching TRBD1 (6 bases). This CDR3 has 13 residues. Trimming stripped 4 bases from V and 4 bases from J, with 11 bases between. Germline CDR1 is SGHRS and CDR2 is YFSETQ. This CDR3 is CASSSEGVTEAFF. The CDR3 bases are TGCGCCAGCAGCAGTGAGGGGGTCACTGAAGCTTTCTTT.

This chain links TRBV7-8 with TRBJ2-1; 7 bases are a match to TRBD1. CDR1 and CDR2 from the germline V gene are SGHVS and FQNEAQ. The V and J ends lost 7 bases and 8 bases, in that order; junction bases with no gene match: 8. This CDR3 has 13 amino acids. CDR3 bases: TGTGCCAGCAAGAGGGGGCTATCAGATGAGCAGTTCTTC. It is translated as CASKRGLSDEQFF.

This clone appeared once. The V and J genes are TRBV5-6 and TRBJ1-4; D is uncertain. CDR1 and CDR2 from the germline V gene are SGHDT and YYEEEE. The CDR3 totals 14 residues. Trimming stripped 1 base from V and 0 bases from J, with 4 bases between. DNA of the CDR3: TGTGCCAGCAGCTTGTATGCAACTAATGAAAAACTGTTTTTT. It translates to CASSLYATNEKLFF.

CDR3 sequence reads: CASSSGQGYSGANVLTF. For the CDR3, the DNA is TGCGCCAGCAGCTCGGGACAGGGCTACTCTGGGGCCAACGTCCTGACTTTC. The genes are TRBV5-1 and TRBJ2-6; TRBD1 matches at 9 bases. The CDR3 has 17 residues. Trimming took 3 bases from V and 0 from J; bases not matched to a gene: 4. Germline V lookup: CDR1 SGHRS, CDR2 YFSETQ.

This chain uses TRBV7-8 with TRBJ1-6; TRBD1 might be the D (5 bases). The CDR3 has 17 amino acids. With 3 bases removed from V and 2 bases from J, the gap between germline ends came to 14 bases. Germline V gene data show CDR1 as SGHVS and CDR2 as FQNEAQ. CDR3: CASSFGGVGAYNSPLHF. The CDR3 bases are TGTGCCAGCAGCTTCGGAGGGGTAGGGGCCTATAATTCACCCCTCCACTTT.

The CDR3 nucleotides read TGTGCCAGCAGTGGGAGGGCAGGCAACTATGGCTACACCTTC. Its protein is CASSGRAGNYGYTF. The chain has TRBV2 and TRBJ1-2, with D unresolved. The CDR3 is 14 amino acids. Trimming cost V 4 bases and J 2 bases, with 11 bases left between them. Germline V gene sequence: CDR1 SNHLY, CDR2 FYNNEI.

DNA for the CDR3: TGCGCCAGCAGCTTCAACGGGGGGGCGGTAGATACGCAGTATTTT. This encodes CASSFNGGAVDTQYF. The chain is built from TRBV5-1 and TRBJ2-3; 8 nucleotides agree with TRBD2. The CDR3 covers 15 residues. The J segment lost 5 bases and the V segment lost 2 bases, leaving 7 bases of the junction unmatched. Per germline, CDR1 SGHRS and CDR2 YFSETQ.

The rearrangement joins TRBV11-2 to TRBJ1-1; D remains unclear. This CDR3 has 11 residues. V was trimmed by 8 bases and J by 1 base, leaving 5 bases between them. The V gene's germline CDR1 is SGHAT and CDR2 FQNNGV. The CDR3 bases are TGTGCCAGCGGCACGAACACTGAAGCTTTCTTT. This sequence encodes CASGTNTEAFF. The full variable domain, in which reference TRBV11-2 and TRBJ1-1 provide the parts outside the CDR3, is EAGVAQSPRYKIIEKRQSVAFWCNPISGHATLYWYQQILGQGPKLLIQFQNNGVVDDSQLPKDRFSAERLKGVDSTLKIQPAKLEDSAVYLCASGTNTEAFFGQGTRLTVV.

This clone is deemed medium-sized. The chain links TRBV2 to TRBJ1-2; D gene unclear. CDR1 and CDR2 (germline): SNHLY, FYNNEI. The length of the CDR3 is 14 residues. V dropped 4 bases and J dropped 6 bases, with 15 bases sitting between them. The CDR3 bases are TGTGCCAGCAGTGTTCGTTTAACAGTTGATGGCTACACCTTC. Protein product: CASSVRLTVDGYTF.

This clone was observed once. As DNA, the CDR3 is TGTGCCAGCAGGGCACTGGGAGGGGAGACCCAGTACTTC. This translates into CASRALGGETQYF. The chain couples TRBV2 to TRBJ2-5, with 7 bases lining up with TRBD2. The V segment lost 6 bases and the J segment 5 bases; nucleotides outside the gene matches: 6. The length of the CDR3 is 13 residues. The germline V gene has CDR1 SNHLY and CDR2 FYNNEI. Combining the CDR3 with reference TRBV2 and TRBJ2-5 gives the whole variable domain EPEVTQTPSHQVTQMGQEVILRCVPISNHLYFYWYRQILGQKVEFLVSFYNNEISEKSEIFDDQFSVERPDGSNFTLKIRSTKLEDSAMYFCASRALGGETQYFGPGTRLLVL.

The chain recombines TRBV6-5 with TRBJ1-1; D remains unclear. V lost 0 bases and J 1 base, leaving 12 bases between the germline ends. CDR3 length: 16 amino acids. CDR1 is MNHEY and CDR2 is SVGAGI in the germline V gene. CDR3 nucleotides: TGTGCCAGCAGTTACTCCTACTCTCTCCGGAACACTGAAGCTTTCTTT. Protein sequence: CASSYSYSLRNTEAFF.